A selection of T cell receptor beta chains follows, all from one sample in a study of T cell changes during pregnancy in multiple sclerosis. Sequencing was performed with immunoSEQ multiplex PCR; in TCRdb, only in-frame clones are kept and a portion is missing. The sample yields some 60,000 clones, 70% to 90% seen once. The sample in question was CD4+ T cells from peripheral blood mononuclear cells, obtained in the third trimester of pregnancy. All receptors come from a female donor with multiple sclerosis, enrolled in a pregnancy study. CDR3s include the opening cysteine and the closing phenylalanine or tryptophan. Each record gives: D gene, V gene, J gene, clone size, CDR3 length, CDR3 DNA, CDR3 protein. D genes are given only for firm matches. For some rows the clone size is stated as once, few or many, or as a class when expanded; others skip it.

TRBD2	TRBV5-1	TRBJ2-7	NA	14	TGCGCCAGCAGCAGCGGGGACGGCTCCTACGAGCAGTACTTC	CASSSGDGSYEQYF
NA	TRBV6-5	TRBJ2-3	NA	13	TGTGCCAGCAGCCGTCGGAAGGGGAATACGCAGTATTTT	CASSRRKGNTQYF
NA	TRBV5-1	TRBJ1-1	NA	15	TGCGCCAGCAGCTTGGGGACAATCCCGAACACTGAAGCTTTCTTT	CASSLGTIPNTEAFF
TRBD1	TRBV11-2	TRBJ1-5	few	13	TGTGCCAGCAGCTCTCAGGGGGATCAGCCCCAGCATTTT	CASSSQGDQPQHF
NA	TRBV5-1	TRBJ2-7	NA	16	TGCGCCAGCAGCTTTGAGAGGGGGTTAAAGGCCTACGAGCAGTACTTC	CASSFERGLKAYEQYF
TRBD2	TRBV5-4	TRBJ2-7	NA	16	TGTGCCAGCAGCTACGCCGGGACTAGCGGGAGAGTTGAGCAGTACTTC	CASSYAGTSGRVEQYF
NA	TRBV7-2	TRBJ1-5	few	13	TGTGCCAGCAGCTTCTATAGCAATCAGCCCCAGCATTTT	CASSFYSNQPQHF
NA	TRBV7-2	TRBJ1-2	NA	14	TGTGCCAGCAGCTTATACGAGGGCCCCCTAGGCTACACCTTC	CASSLYEGPLGYTF
TRBD1	TRBV5-6	TRBJ2-7	once	15	TGTGCCAGCAGCCAGACAGGGGGGCCTTCCTACGAGCAGTACTTC	CASSQTGGPSYEQYF
TRBD1	TRBV7-3	TRBJ2-3	NA	13	TGTGCCAGCAGCCGACAGGGGGCAGATACGCAGTATTTT	CASSRQGADTQYF
TRBD1	TRBV5-1	TRBJ1-4	once	15	TGCGCCAGCAGCCCGCATACAGGGGGAGGTGAAAAACTGTTTTTT	CASSPHTGGGEKLFF
NA	TRBV6-5	TRBJ2-7	NA	13	TGTGCCAGCAGTTACGACAGCTCCTACGAGCAGTACTTC	CASSYDSSYEQYF
TRBD2	TRBV5-1	TRBJ2-7	NA	15	TGCGCCAGCAGCCCGGTCAGCGGGAGTGACTACGAGCAGTACTTC	CASSPVSGSDYEQYF
NA	TRBV4-2	TRBJ2-1	NA	14	TGTGCCAGCAGCCAAGTATGGAGTAGCTATGAGCAGTTCTTC	CASSQVWSSYEQFF
TRBD1	TRBV7-7	TRBJ2-1	NA	15	TGTGCCAGCAGCTTCGGACAGGGCCACTACAATGAGCAGTTCTTC	CASSFGQGHYNEQFF
NA	TRBV7-2	TRBJ1-1	NA	14	TGTGCCAGCAGCTTAGCGGCACTGAACACTGAAGCTTTCTTT	CASSLAALNTEAFF
NA	TRBV6-5	TRBJ1-2	NA	12	TGTGCCAGCAGTAGGGAGAACTATGGCTACACCTTC	CASSRENYGYTF
NA	TRBV2	TRBJ2-1	NA	12	TGTGCCAGCACCCGGGAGTCTAATGAGCAGTTCTTC	CASTRESNEQFF
NA	TRBV6-5	TRBJ1-1	NA	13	TGTGCCAGCACCCCCAGGCGGGACACTGAAGCTTTCTTT	CASTPRRDTEAFF
TRBD1	TRBV6-5	TRBJ2-3	NA	15	TGTGCCAGCAGGCTTTGGGGACAGGGATCAGATACGCAGTATTTT	CASRLWGQGSDTQYF
TRBD2	TRBV13	TRBJ2-3	NA	16	TGTGCCAGCAGCTTAGGGACTAGCGGACTCACAGATACGCAGTATTTT	CASSLGTSGLTDTQYF
NA	TRBV7-2	TRBJ1-2	NA	15	TGTGCCAGCAGCTTAGAGGGGGGGGCCCCCCTAGGCTACACCTTC	CASSLEGGAPLGYTF
NA	TRBV27	TRBJ2-3	NA	11	TGTGCCAGCAGTGAGGGCCGTACGCAGTATTTT	CASSEGRTQYF
NA	TRBV6-4	TRBJ1-2	few	12	TGTGCCAGCAGAACAGGGAGTGATAGCTACACCTTC	CASRTGSDSYTF
NA	TRBV2	TRBJ1-2	NA	13	TGTGCCAGCAGTGAGCAGGAGGACTATGGCTACACCTTC	CASSEQEDYGYTF
NA	TRBV7-2	TRBJ2-3	few	19	TGTGCCAGCAGCTTGGAGCCGGGGTGGCAGCTCATTAACACAGATACGCAGTATTTT	CASSLEPGWQLINTDTQYF
NA	TRBV27	TRBJ1-4	NA	15	TGTGCCAGCCGGGACTCTTTCGCAACTAATGAAAAACTGTTTTTT	CASRDSFATNEKLFF
TRBD2	TRBV10-2	TRBJ2-3	NA	15	TGCGCCAGCAGTTTGACTAGCGGGAGCCCAGATACGCAGTATTTT	CASSLTSGSPDTQYF
NA	TRBV5-1	TRBJ2-1	NA	15	TGCGCCAGCAGAATGGGGGCGGGAGAGGTGAATGAGCAGTTCTTC	CASRMGAGEVNEQFF
TRBD1	TRBV5-1	TRBJ2-1	NA	16	TGCGCCAGCAGCCAGGGACAGTCTTTTAGCTACAATGAGCAGTTCTTC	CASSQGQSFSYNEQFF
NA	TRBV6-1	TRBJ1-2	NA	12	TGTGCCAGCAGTGTCGGAGGGGACGGCTACACCTTC	CASSVGGDGYTF
TRBD2	TRBV30	TRBJ2-7	few	16	TGTGCCTGGAACCCTGACGACGGACTAGCGGGAGTCGAGCAGTACTTC	CAWNPDDGLAGVEQYF
NA	TRBV11-2	TRBJ1-1	NA	14	TGTGCCAGCAGCTTAGGCCCGGGTGTCACTGAAGCTTTCTTT	CASSLGPGVTEAFF
TRBD1	TRBV25-1	TRBJ1-4	NA	15	TGTGCCAGCAGTACCAGGGACAGGGAAAGCGAAAAACTGTTTTTT	CASSTRDRESEKLFF
NA	TRBV29-1	TRBJ2-5	NA	13	TGCAGCGTTGACGGGGGGCCATGGGAGACCCAGTACTTC	CSVDGGPWETQYF
TRBD1	TRBV7-9	TRBJ1-2	NA	13	TGTGCCAGCAGCTTTGACAGGGGCATAGCCGACACCTTC	CASSFDRGIADTF
TRBD2	TRBV6-5	TRBJ2-7	NA	16	TGTGCCAGCAGTTACTCGATTTCTAGCGGTTCCTACGAGCAGTACTTC	CASSYSISSGSYEQYF
TRBD2	TRBV19	TRBJ2-1	NA	14	TGTGCCAGTAGTATGGGCGGGACTAAAAATGAGCAGTTCTTC	CASSMGGTKNEQFF
TRBD1	TRBV2	TRBJ1-1	NA	15	TGTGCCAGCAGTGAACAGGGGGTGATGGGCACTGAAGCTTTCTTT	CASSEQGVMGTEAFF
TRBD2	TRBV5-1	TRBJ2-7	NA	14	TGCGCCAGCAGCTTGGGTACTAGCGGCTACGAGCAGTACTTC	CASSLGTSGYEQYF
TRBD1	TRBV6-5	TRBJ1-2	NA	13	TGTGCCAGCAGCTACCGGGACAGCTATGGCTACACCTTC	CASSYRDSYGYTF
NA	TRBV29-1	TRBJ2-7	NA	12	TGCAGCGTCCGAGACAACTCCTACGAGCAGTACTTC	CSVRDNSYEQYF
NA	TRBV27	TRBJ2-6	NA	19	TGTGCCAGCAGTTCTGTCGGGACACTTCAAACCTCTGGGGCCAACGTCCTGACTTTC	CASSSVGTLQTSGANVLTF
NA	TRBV2	TRBJ2-1	once	13	TGTGCCAGCAGTCCTATCATTTACAATGAGCAGTTCTTC	CASSPIIYNEQFF
NA	TRBV6-7	TRBJ2-5	NA	12	TGTGCCGAGGAATTCTCGGGTGAGACCCAGTACTTC	CAEEFSGETQYF
NA	TRBV27	TRBJ1-1	NA	16	TGTGCCAGCAGTTTCGCCAGGGGACTACTAAACACTGAAGCTTTCTTT	CASSFARGLLNTEAFF
NA	TRBV25-1	TRBJ1-2	NA	12	TGTGCCAGCAGTGAATTGGGGCATGGCTACACCTTC	CASSELGHGYTF
TRBD1	TRBV6-6	TRBJ1-2	NA	15	TGTGCCAGCAGTACGACAGGGAACGTTGACTATGGCTACACCTTC	CASSTTGNVDYGYTF
NA	TRBV13	TRBJ2-3	NA	11	TGTGCCAGCAGCCTCCGAGATACGCAGTATTTT	CASSLRDTQYF
TRBD2	TRBV5-4	TRBJ2-7	NA	17	TGTGCCAGCAGCTTGCGTCTAGCGGGAGTTAGTGCTCACGAGCAGTACTTC	CASSLRLAGVSAHEQYF